This T cell receptor beta chain was identified in a study of cytomegalovirus exposure and HLA in healthy donors. Study-level results: Segments of the TCR beta V type were, in most cases, productive about 87% or about 30% of the time in an earlier analysis. Reports described diagnosis of cytomegalovirus status by the classifier as highly specific and sensitive. Owing to their indistinguishability, certain V segments, notably TRBV6-2 and TRBV6-3, were excluded.

Germline values: CDR1 SGHRS, CDR2 YFSETQ. This CDR3 region has 14 residues. Trimming shortened V by 2 bases and J by 5 bases, and 13 bases separated the two germline ends. With regard to this clone: Its specificity is unknown.

With 60 Vbeta and 13 Jbeta primers, the PCR was carried out. Here immunoSEQ multiplex PCR was the method, and the copy in TCRdb shows in-frame clones only, minus some. This table holds around 150,000 clones, around 80% found once. The chain couples TRBV5-1 to TRBJ2-5; D may be TRBD2 (6 bases). This clonotype was sampled from a man aged 25-45 years in good health and CMV-seropositive. Material for sequencing was PBMCs. The CDR3: CASSLQDYRETQYF. Written as DNA, the CDR3 is TGCGCCAGCAGCTTACAGGACTATCGTGAGACCCAGTACTTC. The whole variable domain, filled in from reference TRBV5-1 and TRBJ2-5, reads KAGVTQTPRYLIKTRGQQVTLSCSPISGHRSVSWYQQTPGQGLQFLFEYFSETQRNKGNFPGRFSGRQFSNSRSEMNVSTLELGDSALYLCASSLQDYRETQYFGPGTRLLVL.